This T cell receptor beta chain was documented in a study of blood T cell repertoires in COVID-19. From germline, CDR1 is SQVTM and CDR2 ANQGSEA. CDR3 size: 17 residues. V dropped 0 bases and J dropped 8; count of bases not matched to a gene: 10. Sequencing was performed with immunoSEQ multiplex PCR; in TCRdb, only in-frame clones are kept and a portion is missing. The table lists fewer than 200,000 clones, 88% of them singletons, with roughly 8.6% in the top ten. The sample comprised PBMCs or T cells enriched from blood (not recorded which). V is TRBV29-1 and J is TRBJ2-3; TRBD2 matches at 14 bases. The clonotype originates from a woman aged 18-29 years who had recovered from COVID-19. The CDR3: CSVEDEGLAGAPVTQYF. The CDR3 coding sequence is TGCAGCGTTGAAGATGAGGGACTAGCGGGAGCGCCCGTTACGCAGTATTTT.